A single sample is the source of the 6 T cell receptor beta chains below, sequenced in a study of blood T cell dynamics during melanoma immunotherapy. Specified time point: week 3, after first cycle of checkpoint inhibitor. Assay used: immunoSEQ multiplex PCR; TCRdb lists only in-frame clones, some missing. The sample holds approximately 28,000 clones, approximately 88% seen once. The sequenced sample was blood, obtained from a patient treated with checkpoint blockade. Receptor source: a human donor with melanoma.

The chain is built from TRBV6-1 and TRBJ1-2; possibly TRBD1 for D (5 bases). The V end lost 5 bases, the J end lost 4 bases, and 17 bases lay between the germline ends. The CDR3 is made up of 15 amino acids. CDR1 and CDR2 (germline): MNHNS, SASEGT. CDR3 region: CASSIIGGSAYGYTF. For the CDR3, the DNA is TGTGCCAGCAGTATAATTGGGGGATCAGCCTATGGCTACACCTTC.

This clone has only a few counts. The DNA of the CDR3 is TGTGCCAGCAGCCCTCAGACTAGATCTGGGAATGAGCAGTTCTTC. It translates to CASSPQTRSGNEQFF. V and J are TRBV5-4 and TRBJ2-1; D possibly corresponds to TRBD2 (6 bases). The CDR3 sequence is 15 residues long. Germline V gives CDR1 SGHNT, CDR2 YYREEE (reference sequence). The germline V and J ends were trimmed by 4 bases and 7 bases, with 18 bases remaining between them.

This clone has a handful of counts. V usage is TRBV15 and J usage is TRBJ2-1, with TRBD2 matching 8 bases. Germline loops: CDR1 LNHNV, CDR2 YYDKDF (reference sequence). The CDR3 runs to 16 residues. With 0 bases clipped from V and 3 bases from J, the junction kept 4 bases outside the gene matches. The DNA of the CDR3 is TGTGCCACCAGCAGAGATGGGAGCGGGGGCTACAATGAGCAGTTCTTC. It translates to CATSRDGSGGYNEQFF. Filled out from reference TRBV15 and TRBJ2-1, the complete variable domain reads DAMVIQNPRYQVTQFGKPVTLSCSQTLNHNVMYWYQQKSSQAPKLLFHYYDKDFNNEADTPDNFQSRRPNTSFCFLDIRSPGLGDTAMYLCATSRDGSGGYNEQFFGPGTRLTVL.

This clone was counted only a few times. The chain carries TRBV5-6 and TRBJ2-2, with D possibly matching TRBD1 (5 bases). Germline CDR1 SGHDT, CDR2 YYEEEE. CDR3 length: 13 residues. Trimming removed 0 bases at V and 6 bases at J, with 6 bases between. The CDR3, as DNA: TGTGCCAGCAGCTTGGAGGGGCCCGGGGAGCTGTTTTTT. It specifies CASSLEGPGELFF.

The rearrangement links TRBV5-6 to TRBJ1-2, with D tentatively TRBD1 (5 bases). Germline V lookup: CDR1 SGHDT, CDR2 YYEEEE. Trimming removed 3 bases at V and 4 bases at J, with 13 bases between. The CDR3 is 14 amino acids. For the CDR3, the DNA is TGTGCCAGCAGCTCCCAGGGACGGATCTATGGCTACACCTTC. This sequence encodes CASSSQGRIYGYTF.

This clone showed up just once. The genes are TRBV7-8 and TRBJ2-2; 12 nucleotides line up with TRBD1. J lost 6 bases, V lost 5 bases, and 4 bases had no gene match. Germline loops: CDR1 SGHVS, CDR2 FQNEAQ. This CDR3 contains 15 residues. The CDR3 DNA follows: TGTGCCAGCAGCCCCCGGGACAGGGGGCCCGGGGAGCTGTTTTTT. It is translated as CASSPRDRGPGELFF.